The sample holds one count of the clone carrying this TCR beta chain. Antigen specificity is unknown. J gave up 8 bases and V 5 bases, and 8 bases lay outside the gene matches. The V gene's germline CDR1 is LNHDA and CDR2 SQIVND (reference sequence). The CDR3 runs 14 residues. TCRdb's copy holds only in-frame clones and misses some; the assay was immunoSEQ multiplex PCR. Of about 78,000 clones in the sample, roughly 89% were seen once. This specimen comes from a study of graft-versus-host responses after intestinal transplantation. About the research overall: Multivisceral, liver-intestinal, or isolated intestinal transplants were given to recipients.

The source material was unstimulated CD8+ T cells sorted from spleen or lymph node cells, sampled before transplant. This receptor was taken from a human donor who was the organ donor for an intestinal transplant. The chain combines TRBV19 with TRBJ2-2; 7 bases fit TRBD1. CDR3: CASSLQGRQGELFF. The DNA of the CDR3 is TGTGCCAGTAGTCTACAGGGGAGACAGGGGGAGCTGTTTTTT. Looking up the rest from reference TRBV19 and TRBJ2-2 gives the full variable domain: DGGITQSPKYLFRKEGQNVTLSCEQNLNHDAMYWYRQDPGQGLRLIYYSQIVNDFQKGDIAEGYSVSREKKESFPLTVTSAQKNPTAFYLCASSLQGRQGELFFGEGSRLTVL.